The 20 T cell receptor beta chains given below trace back to one sample, sequenced in a study of cytomegalovirus exposure and HLA in healthy donors listed by TCRdb under 2017. The library was generated by the immunoSEQ multiplex PCR assay. The immuneACCESS repertoire file appears here via TCRdb, limited to in-frame rearrangements. These files lack a portion of the clones; in checked studies, under half of the deficit traces to unresolved V genes, and the cause of the others is not known. The sample table records approximately 130,000 clones; over 75% of these occur just once. The ten largest account for 2.1% of the sample. Source material: PBMCs. These receptors all come from a woman aged 25 to 39 in good health and CMV-seronegative.

This chain uses TRBV11-2 with TRBJ2-1; 7 bases are shared with TRBD1. The V gene's germline CDR1 is SGHAT and CDR2 FQNNGV. This CDR3 contains 16 residues. With V trimmed by 3 bases and J by 2 bases, 7 bases remained unmatched. The DNA of the CDR3 is TGTGCCAGCAGCTTCGGACAGGCGAGCCCCTACAATGAGCAGTTCTTC. Its protein product is CASSFGQASPYNEQFF.

This chain links TRBV9 with TRBJ1-1; TRBD1 is a possible D gene (5 bases). The CDR3 totals 14 residues. The ends were cut back, 0 bases at V and 5 bases at J, with 11 bases in the middle. The germline V gene has CDR1 SGDLS and CDR2 YYNGEE. The CDR3 protein is CASSVGGRDTEAFF. CDR3 nucleotides: TGTGCCAGCAGCGTAGGGGGCAGGGATACTGAAGCTTTCTTT. Full variable domain (remainder filled in from reference TRBV9 and TRBJ1-1): DSGVTQTPKHLITATGQRVTLRCSPRSGDLSVYWYQQSLDQGLQFLIQYYNGEERAKGNILERFSAQQFPDLHSELNLSSLELGDSALYFCASSVGGRDTEAFFGQGTRLTVV.

This clone was detected many times. CDR3 loop: CATSRDLAGGRNTIYF. DNA of the CDR3: TGTGCCACCAGCAGAGACCTCGCAGGGGGCAGAAACACCATATATTTT. The J gene is TRBJ1-3, the V gene TRBV15; 8 nucleotides match TRBD1. Germline CDR1 reads LNHNV; CDR2 reads YYDKDF (reference sequence). CDR3 length: 16 residues. The V and J ends lost 0 bases and 5 bases, in that order; junction bases with no gene match: 6.

The chain has TRBV12-5 and TRBJ1-2; perhaps TRBD1 as D (5 bases). This CDR3 has 13 amino acids. Germline CDR1 reads LGHNT; CDR2 reads FRNRAP. Trimming took off 4 bases at V and 1 base at J, with 7 bases between the two ends. The CDR3 nucleotides are TGTGCTAGTGGTTCGACAGTTAACTATGGCTACACCTTC. Amino acids: CASGSTVNYGYTF.

The rearrangement joins TRBV5-4 to TRBJ2-1; weak D call: TRBD1 (5 bases). CDR1 SGHNT and CDR2 YYREEE come from the germline V gene (reference sequence). CDR3 length: 13 residues. V lost 2 bases to trimming and J lost 8 bases, with 11 bases between them. CDR3 in DNA: TGTGCCAGCAGCTTTACAGGTTTCGATGAGCAGTTCTTC. This gives the protein CASSFTGFDEQFF.

The rearrangement joins TRBV20-1 to TRBJ1-6, with 9 bases fitting TRBD1. This CDR3 comprises 11 residues. With 3 bases clipped from V and 18 bases from J, the junction kept 6 bases outside the gene matches. The germline CDR1 and CDR2 sequences are DFQATT and SNEGSKA (reference sequence). The CDR3 bases are TGCAGTGCTAGTCGGGCGGGACAGGGCCACTTT. This translates into CSASRAGQGHF.

The chain couples TRBV25-1 to TRBJ2-1, with 7 bases identical to TRBD1. The CDR3 is made up of 13 amino acids. Looked up from germline, CDR1 is MGHDK and CDR2 is SYGVNS. The V and J ends lost 3 bases and 6 bases, in that order; junction bases with no gene match: 2. The CDR3 here is CASSDQGVNEQFF. The CDR3 DNA sequence: TGTGCCAGCAGTGACCAGGGGGTCAATGAGCAGTTCTTC.

There are a few counts of this clone. J is TRBJ1-2 and V is TRBV29-1, with TRBD1 matching 8 bases. CDR3 length: 14 residues. The junction had 13 bases not matched to a gene; V was cut back by 6 bases and J by 7 bases. Germline assignment: CDR1 SQVTM and CDR2 ANQGSEA. DNA of the CDR3: TGCAGCGTCCCCATGGACAGGGAGCTTATTGGCTACACCTTC. Its translation is CSVPMDRELIGYTF.

The chain links TRBV4-2 to TRBJ2-2; a weak D match, TRBD2 (6 bases). The V gene lost 4 bases and the J gene lost 4 bases, with 10 bases spanning the gap. The V gene's germline CDR1 is LGHNA and CDR2 YNFKEQ. The CDR3 consists of 14 residues. The CDR3 here is CASSLLGGTGELFF. CDR3 in DNA: TGTGCCAGCAGCCTCCTGGGGGGCACCGGGGAGCTGTTTTTT.

The chain carries TRBV6-6 and TRBJ1-6, with a weak D call TRBD1 (6 bases). The germline V gene has CDR1 MNHNY and CDR2 SVGAGI (reference sequence). V was trimmed by 2 bases and J by 7 bases, leaving 15 bases between them. There are 16 residues in the CDR3. The CDR3 sequence is CASSYARTGINSPLHF. The CDR3 bases are TGTGCCAGCAGTTACGCCCGCACAGGGATCAATTCACCCCTCCACTTT.

The chain uses TRBV5-6 and TRBJ2-2, with D possibly being TRBD1 (5 bases). There are 15 residues in the CDR3. The ends were cut back, 5 bases at V and 2 bases at J, with 13 bases in the middle. Germline V CDR1 and CDR2: SGHDT, YYEEEE. CDR3 protein: CASSRTRLNTGELFF. DNA of the CDR3: TGTGCCAGCAGTAGGACACGCCTTAACACCGGGGAGCTGTTTTTT.

CDR3 nucleotides: TGCGCCAGCAGCCCGGACAGGGGACCTGGAAACACCATATATTTT. This encodes CASSPDRGPGNTIYF. The V call is TRBV5-1, the J call TRBJ1-3, with 9 nucleotides matching TRBD1. Germline V gene sequence: CDR1 SGHRS, CDR2 YFSETQ. The ends lost 4 bases at V and 2 bases at J; junction bases unmatched: 4. The CDR3 sequence is 15 residues long.

V is TRBV5-1 and J is TRBJ2-7, with TRBD2 matching over 7 bases. Losses at the gene ends were 5 bases for V and 0 bases for J; bases not matched to a gene: 8. The germline CDR1 and CDR2 sequences are SGHRS and YFSETQ. CDR3 size: 15 residues. In DNA, the CDR3 is TGCGCCAGCAGGGCGCTAGCGGCTAGCTCCTACGAGCAGTACTTC. This sequence encodes CASRALAASSYEQYF.

The chain links TRBV5-1 to TRBJ1-3; tentative D call: TRBD1 (6 bases). This CDR3 is built from 15 residues. From germline, CDR1 is SGHRS and CDR2 YFSETQ. V was shortened by 4 bases and J by 0 bases, with 11 bases between the two germline ends. The CDR3 loop reads CASSPGTTSGNTIYF. The DNA for the CDR3 is TGCGCCAGCAGCCCGGGGACAACCTCTGGAAACACCATATATTTT.

The chain combines TRBV4-1 with TRBJ1-4, with D uncertain. CDR3 length equals 16 residues. From germline, CDR1 is MGHRA and CDR2 YSYEKL. Trimming left V 1 base short and J 0 bases short, with 9 bases between. The chain's CDR3 is CASSQAGAATNEKLFF. CDR3 nucleotides: TGCGCCAGCAGCCAAGCGGGAGCTGCAACTAATGAAAAACTGTTTTTT.

This chain connects TRBV4-2 to TRBJ1-1, with D hard to call. This CDR3 has 13 residues. V gave up 0 bases and J gave up 8 bases, with 10 bases separating them. Germline V CDR1 and CDR2: LGHNA, YNFKEQ. The CDR3 DNA is TGTGCCAGCAGCCAAGATAGGCAGGCGGAAGCTTTCTTT. Residues: CASSQDRQAEAFF.

The V and J genes are TRBV2 and TRBJ1-5, with TRBD1 matching 7 bases. The V segment lost 8 bases and the J segment 9 bases; nucleotides outside the gene matches: 7. The CDR3 runs 12 residues. CDR1 and CDR2 from the germline V gene are SNHLY and FYNNEI. The CDR3 DNA reads as TGTGCCAGCTACAGGGGTAAGCGGCCCCAGCATTTT. Encoded protein: CASYRGKRPQHF. The whole variable domain, remainder taken from reference TRBV2 and TRBJ1-5, is EPEVTQTPSHQVTQMGQEVILRCVPISNHLYFYWYRQILGQKVEFLVSFYNNEISEKSEIFDDQFSVERPDGSNFTLKIRSTKLEDSAMYFCASYRGKRPQHFGDGTRLSIL.

The chain couples TRBV7-2 to TRBJ1-5, with 10 bases lining up with TRBD1. This CDR3 comprises 16 residues. Losses at the gene ends were 0 bases for V and 6 bases for J; bases not matched to a gene: 5. Germline CDR1 is SGHTA and CDR2 is FQGNSA. The CDR3 loop is CASSLAGQGVSQPQHF. DNA for the CDR3: TGTGCCAGCAGCTTAGCCGGACAGGGGGTGAGTCAGCCCCAGCATTTT.

The chain recombines TRBV30 with TRBJ2-1, with 11 bases that match TRBD1. CDR1 is GTSNPN and CDR2 is SVGIG in the germline V gene (reference sequence). The CDR3 sequence is 15 residues long. Trimming cost V 5 bases and J 4 bases; bases outside gene matches: 7. The DNA for the CDR3 is TGTGCCTGGGGCGGGGGACAGGGGGTTTACAATGAGCAGTTCTTC. It codes for CAWGGGQGVYNEQFF.

This chain connects TRBV12-5 to TRBJ2-7; maybe TRBD2 (5 bases). This CDR3 is built from 15 residues. The ends were cut back, 0 bases at V and 4 bases at J, with 13 bases in the middle. CDR1 and CDR2 (germline): LGHNT, FRNRAP. The chain's CDR3 is CASGLVSGVTYEQYF. The CDR3 bases are TGTGCTAGTGGTTTGGTATCCGGGGTTACGTACGAGCAGTACTTC.